Detailed here is one TCR beta chain. At the deep level, the assay was run. Every immunoSEQ plate was one replicate of a subset's evenly spread DNA. For unsorted PBMC, roughly 270 ng DNA per replicate equaled tens of thousands of T cell genomes. Per the authors' pipeline: ImmunoSEQ sequences covered only the junction and lacked quality scores; filtering therefore differed. TCRdb keeps only in-frame clones here, not all; method: immunoSEQ multiplex PCR. V and J calls and clone size come straight from that table; D and trimming were deduced from the DNA. Among fewer than 550,000 clones listed, nearly 80% were seen once. The CDR3 totals 15 residues. V dropped 2 bases and J dropped 4 bases, with 13 bases sitting between them. Per the germline V gene, CDR1 is KGHSH and CDR2 is LQKENI. The data were taken from a study of shared clonotypes between healthy human individuals.

The sequence derives from a woman between 35 and 50 years old in good health. Some clones in this sample may be carry-over from other donors' samples. Sequences were obtained from PBMCs. This sequence joins TRBV18 and TRBJ2-3, with D tentatively TRBD2 (5 bases). The CDR3 reads CASSPGLGDADTQYF. CDR3 in DNA: TGTGCCAGCTCACCAGGCCTCGGGGATGCAGATACGCAGTATTTT.